This TCR beta chain was retrieved from a study of T cells expressing NK-cell markers. General study findings and limits: Top CD8+ clonotypes included the dominant CD3+CD56+NKG2C+ clonotypes in roughly 6 donors. In a handful of donors, these clonotypes also led the CD3+CD56-NKG2C+ fraction.

Of note for this clonotype: Its antigen is undetermined.

This CDR3 spans 16 amino acids. Looked up from germline, CDR1 is ENHRY and CDR2 is SYGVKD. As the method of synthesis, 5'RACE template switching with UMIs yielded TCR beta cDNA. TCRdb re-analyzed the 5' RACE reads; it lists each CDR3 protein once, without DNA. The sample shows about 260,000 distinct CDR3 sequences, and around 0.42% sits with its ten largest clones. The receptor comes from a man aged 18 to 29 in good health. The V and J genes are TRBV10-3 and TRBJ2-5; no DNA is available, so the TRBD2 call from TCRdb remains unchecked. The source material was blood T cells: a sorted CD56 or NKG2C T cell subset, CD4+ or CD8+ T cells, or bulk PBMC T cells (not recorded which). The CDR3 here is CAISETRDSRQETQYF.